A few counts support the clone carrying this T cell receptor (beta chain). Germline values: CDR1 LNHDA, CDR2 SQIVND (reference sequence). Germline trimming cut 4 bases from V and 0 bases from J; bases unmatched to any gene: 1. This CDR3 spans 15 amino acids. The source of the sample is a study of beta chain features in type 1 diabetes. What was sequenced were expressed TCRB transcripts, since all of the isolated RNA had been reverse transcribed. Generated by immunoSEQ multiplex PCR, the TCRdb table keeps only in-frame clones and is missing some. The sample has approximately 250,000 clones; more than 9% are singletons.

The TCR originated in a woman in her late teens or twenties in good health. Sequencing input: naive CD4+ T cells from blood. This chain links TRBV19 with TRBJ1-3, with 9 bases lining up with TRBD1. The CDR3 DNA reads TGTGCCAGTAGTACGGGACAGGGCTCTGGAAACACCATATATTTT. As protein: CASSTGQGSGNTIYF.